Presented here are 18 T cell receptor beta chains from one specimen sequenced in a study of beta chain features in type 1 diabetes. Study conclusions and caveats: The study found moderately but significantly shorter TCRB CDR3s in all four CD4+ subsets of Type 1 diabetes patients.

The entirety of the isolated RNA underwent reverse transcription, so expressed TCRB transcripts were sequenced. The repertoire was sequenced with immunoSEQ multiplex PCR; TCRdb's copy has only in-frame clones and lacks some. This table has roughly 290,000 clones, 15% appearing once. These receptors are not linked to any known antigen. The sequencing input was naive CD4+ T cells from blood. These receptors were taken from a man younger than 35 with type 1 diabetes.

The V call is TRBV30, the J call TRBJ2-5; D gene uncertain. V was trimmed by 0 bases and J by 1 base, leaving 9 bases between them. Germline V gene sequence: CDR1 GTSNPN, CDR2 SVGIG (reference sequence). The CDR3 is 14 residues long. The CDR3 spells CAWSVARLQETQYF. The CDR3, as DNA: TGTGCCTGGAGTGTCGCCAGGCTCCAAGAGACCCAGTACTTC. The entire variable domain, with the rest obtained from reference TRBV30 and TRBJ2-5, is as follows: SQTIHQWPATLVQPVGSPLSLECTVEGTSNPNLYWYRQAAGRGLQLLFYSVGIGQISSEVPQNLSASRPQDRQFILSSKKLLLSDSGFYLCAWSVARLQETQYFGPGTRLLVL.

CDR3 nucleotides: TGTGCCAGCAGTTCACGGGACAGGAGGTCACCCCTCCACTTT. Amino acids: CASSSRDRRSPLHF. The J gene is TRBJ1-6, the V gene TRBV28; 8 bases line up with TRBD1. Germline V gives CDR1 MDHEN, CDR2 SYDVKM. This CDR3 has 14 amino acids. Trimming removed 4 bases from V and 10 bases from J; junction bases left unmatched: 6.

A few counts support this clone. This chain connects TRBV2 to TRBJ2-1; D might be TRBD2 (6 bases). The CDR3 loop spans 12 amino acids. CDR1 is SNHLY, CDR2 FYNNEI, per germline. V was shortened by 10 bases and J by 6 bases, with 13 bases between the two germline ends. The CDR3 DNA sequence: TGTGCCACCTACCGGAGGGGCAATGAGCAGTTCTTC. Protein product: CATYRRGNEQFF.

This rearrangement joins TRBV2 to TRBJ2-1, with 11 bases fitting TRBD2. V gave up 5 bases and J gave up 7 bases; unmatched junction bases: 7. Germline CDR1 is SNHLY and CDR2 is FYNNEI. This CDR3 is built from 15 residues. The CDR3 loop is CASSSSGGTLNEQFF. The CDR3 coding sequence is TGTGCCAGCAGTTCTAGCGGGGGGACATTAAATGAGCAGTTCTTC.

This clone was counted only a few times. The chain joins TRBV6-6 to TRBJ2-7; weak D call: TRBD2 (5 bases). Germline lookup yields CDR1 MNHNY and CDR2 SVGAGI (reference sequence). The V end lost 5 bases, the J end lost 4 bases, and 18 bases lay between the germline ends. There are 15 residues in the CDR3. The DNA for the CDR3 is TGTGCCAGCAGTCTAACCGGGAAGTCTGTTTACGAGCAGTACTTC. This encodes CASSLTGKSVYEQYF.

This sequence joins TRBV30 and TRBJ1-5; no clear D. V was shortened by 1 base and J by 0 bases, with 7 bases between the two germline ends. The CDR3 loop spans 14 amino acids. CDR1 is GTSNPN and CDR2 is SVGIG in the germline V gene (reference sequence). CDR3 residues: CAWSDGVSNQPQHF. The CDR3 DNA sequence: TGTGCCTGGAGTGATGGAGTTAGCAATCAGCCCCAGCATTTT.

The chain links TRBV4-3 to TRBJ2-3, with TRBD2 identical over 12 bases. Germline loops: CDR1 LGHNA, CDR2 YSLEER. CDR3 length: 17 residues. The J segment lost 4 bases and the V segment lost 1 base, leaving 6 bases of the junction unmatched. The CDR3 DNA is TGCGCCAGCAGCCAAGTATCTAGCGGGGGGGCGTCAGATACGCAGTATTTT. Its translation is CASSQVSSGGASDTQYF.

This clone showed up just a few times. This chain links TRBV9 with TRBJ2-1, with 8 positions matching TRBD2. V gave up 6 bases and J gave up 5 bases; unmatched junction bases: 7. Per germline, CDR1 SGDLS and CDR2 YYNGEE. This CDR3 region has 14 residues. The CDR3: CASTFGGADNEQFF. The CDR3 DNA follows: TGTGCCAGCACGTTCGGGGGGGCGGACAATGAGCAGTTCTTC.

The chain employs TRBV30 and TRBJ1-1; tentative D call: TRBD1 (5 bases). CDR1 is GTSNPN, CDR2 SVGIG, per germline (reference sequence). V gave up 8 bases and J gave up 4 bases, with 17 bases separating them. There are 13 residues in the CDR3. The CDR3 region is CAGGTSHSTEAFF. CDR3 nucleotides: TGTGCCGGAGGGACGTCGCATAGCACTGAAGCTTTCTTT.

The rearrangement joins TRBV4-2 to TRBJ2-3; D is perhaps TRBD2 (6 bases). Germline CDR1 and CDR2: LGHNA and YNFKEQ. Trimming pared 4 bases from V and 6 bases from J, leaving 11 bases between. CDR3 length equals 13 residues. DNA of the CDR3: TGTGCCAGCAGCCCCCGCCGGGGGGATACGCAGTATTTT. Translation: CASSPRRGDTQYF.

This chain connects TRBV27 to TRBJ2-1; the D gene is possibly TRBD1 (5 bases). The CDR3 consists of 15 residues. CDR1 is MNHEY, CDR2 SMNVEV, per germline (reference sequence). Trimming took 5 bases from V and 4 from J, leaving 15 bases between them. CDR3 sequence: CASSHRSVGYNEQFF. The CDR3 region has the DNA TGTGCCAGCAGTCACAGGTCGGTGGGTTACAATGAGCAGTTCTTC.

This clone was observed a few times. The CDR3 is CALKRKGQGNHEQYF. DNA of the CDR3: TGTGCCCTAAAACGCAAGGGACAGGGGAATCACGAGCAGTACTTC. The J gene is TRBJ2-7, the V gene TRBV30; 10 bases map to TRBD1. This CDR3 comprises 15 residues. In germline, CDR1 is GTSNPN, CDR2 SVGIG (reference sequence). Germline trimming cut 8 bases from V and 5 bases from J; bases unmatched to any gene: 15. Full variable domain (missing parts from reference TRBV30 and TRBJ2-7): SQTIHQWPATLVQPVGSPLSLECTVEGTSNPNLYWYRQAAGRGLQLLFYSVGIGQISSEVPQNLSASRPQDRQFILSSKKLLLSDSGFYLCALKRKGQGNHEQYFGPGTRLTVT.

This clone was recorded a few times. This chain connects TRBV5-1 to TRBJ2-1; 9 bases are shared with TRBD2. Germline CDR1 SGHRS, CDR2 YFSETQ. This CDR3 spans 18 amino acids. V was pared by 4 bases and J by 2 bases, with 13 bases of the junction left unmatched. CDR3 amino acids: CASSRRTSAGGTYNEQFF. In DNA form, the CDR3 reads TGCGCCAGCAGCCGGAGGACAAGCGCGGGGGGGACCTACAATGAGCAGTTCTTC.

The V and J genes are TRBV5-1 and TRBJ2-5, with TRBD2 matching 9 bases. The junction had 7 bases not matched to a gene; V was cut back by 0 bases and J by 4 bases. Per germline, CDR1 SGHRS and CDR2 YFSETQ. CDR3 length equals 16 residues. The CDR3 loop is CASSLGMAGGPETQYF. CDR3 nucleotide sequence: TGCGCCAGCAGCTTGGGGATGGCGGGAGGGCCAGAGACCCAGTACTTC.

This clone was picked up a small number of times. This chain uses TRBV6-1 with TRBJ1-1, with 8 bases identical to TRBD1. CDR1 and CDR2 from the germline V gene are MNHNS and SASEGT. This CDR3 is built from 14 residues. V shed 5 bases, J shed 7 bases, and the junction held 9 bases outside the gene matches. This chain's CDR3 is CASSTRTGSIEAFF. DNA of the CDR3: TGTGCCAGCAGTACCCGGACAGGGTCGATTGAAGCTTTCTTT.

J is TRBJ2-3 and V is TRBV11-2, with 8 bases matching TRBD1. The ends lost 4 bases at V and 11 bases at J; junction bases unmatched: 14. CDR1 is SGHAT, CDR2 FQNNGV, per germline. This CDR3 region has 15 residues. CDR3 region: CASSSNRGDLLLQYF. As DNA, the CDR3 is TGTGCCAGCAGCTCGAACAGGGGGGATTTGCTTTTGCAGTATTTT.

The gene calls are TRBV28 and TRBJ2-7, with D hard to call. V lost 6 bases, J lost 7 bases, and 10 bases lay in between. Per germline, CDR1 MDHEN and CDR2 SYDVKM. This CDR3 has 11 residues. CDR3 DNA: TGTGCCAGCAGCCCCCCCAGGGAGCAGTACTTC. It is translated as CASSPPREQYF.

V and J are TRBV30 and TRBJ2-2; no reliable D call. The V and J ends lost 0 bases and 4 bases respectively, with 6 bases between them. The CDR3 has 13 residues. Germline V gives CDR1 GTSNPN, CDR2 SVGIG (reference sequence). CDR3 sequence (DNA): TGTGCCTGGAGTGTGAGTAGCACCGGGGAGCTGTTTTTT. Translated: CAWSVSSTGELFF.